The source of this TCR beta chain is a study of shared clonotypes between healthy human individuals. Unsorted PBMC DNA sequencing spanned ten immunoSEQ deep assay plates. As handled by the study authors: For the immunoSEQ data, sequences were junction-only without quality scores, so filtering differed. Using immunoSEQ multiplex PCR, the repertoire was profiled, and TCRdb retains in-frame clones only, with some absent. For V, J and clone size, that table is used; D and trimming come from the DNA. Of some 470,000 clones in the sample, 70% to 80% were seen once. Whole-study results and caveats: Read depth was anticipated to influence clonotype sharing among donors.

This clone turned up a few times. Its antigen is unidentified. CDR1 and CDR2 from the germline V gene are MDHEN and SYDVKM. Germline trimming cut 5 bases from V and 1 base from J; bases unmatched to any gene: 3. This CDR3 has 14 amino acids. Among the donors, all were Caucasian adults who lived in Nashville, Tennessee. This clonotype originated in a woman aged 40 to 50 in good health. Some clones in this sample may be carry-over from other donors' samples. The chain couples TRBV28 to TRBJ1-2, with TRBD1 matching over 8 bases. The sample consisted of PBMCs. CDR3 sequence reads: CASSTGGYNYGYTF. The CDR3 DNA is TGTGCCAGCAGTACAGGGGGATATAACTATGGCTACACCTTC.